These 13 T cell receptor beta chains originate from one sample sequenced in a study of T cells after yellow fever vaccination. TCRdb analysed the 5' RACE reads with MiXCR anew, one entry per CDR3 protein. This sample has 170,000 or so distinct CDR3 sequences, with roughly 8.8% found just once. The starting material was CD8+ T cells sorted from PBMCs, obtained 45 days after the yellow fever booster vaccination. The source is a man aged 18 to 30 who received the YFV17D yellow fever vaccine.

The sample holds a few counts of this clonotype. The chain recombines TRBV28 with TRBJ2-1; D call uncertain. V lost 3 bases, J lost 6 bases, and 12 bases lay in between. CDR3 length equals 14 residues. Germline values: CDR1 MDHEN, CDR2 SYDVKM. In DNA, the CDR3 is TGTGCCAGCAGTTTCGTAGGAACGGTCAATGAGCAGTTCTTC. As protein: CASSFVGTVNEQFF.

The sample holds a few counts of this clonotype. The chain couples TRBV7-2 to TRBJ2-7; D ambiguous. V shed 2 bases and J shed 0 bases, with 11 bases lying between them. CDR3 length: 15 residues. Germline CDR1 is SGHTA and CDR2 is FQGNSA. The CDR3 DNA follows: TGTGCCAGCAGCTTAACGGCAGCGAGCTCCTACGAGCAGTACTTC. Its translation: CASSLTAASSYEQYF.

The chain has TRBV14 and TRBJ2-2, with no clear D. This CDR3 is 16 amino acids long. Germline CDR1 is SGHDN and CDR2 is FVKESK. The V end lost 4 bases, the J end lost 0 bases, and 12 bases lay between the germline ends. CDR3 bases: TGTGCCAGCAGCCCATTAGTGGATTCGAACACCGGGGAGCTGTTTTTT. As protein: CASSPLVDSNTGELFF.

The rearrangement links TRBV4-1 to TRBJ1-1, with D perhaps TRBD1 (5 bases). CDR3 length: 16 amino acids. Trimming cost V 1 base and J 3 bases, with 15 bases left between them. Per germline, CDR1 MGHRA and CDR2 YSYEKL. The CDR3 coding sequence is TGCGCCAGCAGCCAAGCTATGGGGCGGATGTACACTGAAGCTTTCTTT. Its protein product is CASSQAMGRMYTEAFF.

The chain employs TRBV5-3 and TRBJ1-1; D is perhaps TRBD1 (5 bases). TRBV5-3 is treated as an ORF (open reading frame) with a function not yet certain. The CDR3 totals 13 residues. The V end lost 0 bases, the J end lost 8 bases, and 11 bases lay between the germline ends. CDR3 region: CARSLVSGKEAFF. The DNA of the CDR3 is TGTGCCAGAAGCTTGGTATCAGGGAAGGAAGCTTTCTTT.

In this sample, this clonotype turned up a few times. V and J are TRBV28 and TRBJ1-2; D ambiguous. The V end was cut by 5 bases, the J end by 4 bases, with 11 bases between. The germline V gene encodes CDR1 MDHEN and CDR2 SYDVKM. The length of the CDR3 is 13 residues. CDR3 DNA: TGTGCCAGCAGTCTAGAAGCGAGCTATGGCTACACCTTC. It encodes CASSLEASYGYTF.

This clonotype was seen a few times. The CDR3: CASSRDRRPQETQYF. The CDR3 nucleotides read TGTGCCAGTAGTAGGGACAGGAGACCTCAAGAGACCCAGTACTTC. The rearrangement links TRBV19 to TRBJ2-5, with TRBD1 matching 8 bases. Germline V lookup: CDR1 LNHDA, CDR2 SQIVND (reference sequence). The CDR3 loop spans 15 amino acids. Trimming at V came to 4 bases and at J to 2 bases, leaving 6 bases not matched to a gene.

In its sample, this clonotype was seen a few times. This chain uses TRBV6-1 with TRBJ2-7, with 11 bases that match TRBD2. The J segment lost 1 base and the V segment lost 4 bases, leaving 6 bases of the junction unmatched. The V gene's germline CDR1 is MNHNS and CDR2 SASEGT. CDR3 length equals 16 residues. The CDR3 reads CASSGRGTSGSYEQYF. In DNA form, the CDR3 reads TGTGCCAGCAGTGGCCGGGGGACTAGCGGTTCCTACGAGCAGTACTTC.

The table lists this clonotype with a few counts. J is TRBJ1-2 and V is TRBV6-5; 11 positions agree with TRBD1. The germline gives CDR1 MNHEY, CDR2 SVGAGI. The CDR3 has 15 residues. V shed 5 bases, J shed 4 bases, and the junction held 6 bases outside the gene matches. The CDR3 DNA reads TGTGCCAGCAGTGTCTCCGGGACAGGGGGCTATGGCTACACCTTC. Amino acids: CASSVSGTGGYGYTF.

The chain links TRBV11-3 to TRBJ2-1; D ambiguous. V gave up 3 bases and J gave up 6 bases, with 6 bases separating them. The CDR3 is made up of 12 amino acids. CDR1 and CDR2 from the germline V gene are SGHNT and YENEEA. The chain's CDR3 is CASSFNTNEQFF. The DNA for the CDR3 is TGTGCCAGCAGCTTTAACACCAATGAGCAGTTCTTC.

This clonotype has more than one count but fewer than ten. DNA of the CDR3: TGTGCCAGCAGTTACGGGGGGGCGAGCGGGGAGCTGTTTTTT. Amino acids: CASSYGGASGELFF. V is TRBV27 and J is TRBJ2-2; the match to TRBD2 covers 8 bases. This CDR3 is 14 amino acids long. The germline gives CDR1 MNHEY, CDR2 SMNVEV (reference sequence). V shed 4 bases, J shed 7 bases, and the junction held 5 bases outside the gene matches.

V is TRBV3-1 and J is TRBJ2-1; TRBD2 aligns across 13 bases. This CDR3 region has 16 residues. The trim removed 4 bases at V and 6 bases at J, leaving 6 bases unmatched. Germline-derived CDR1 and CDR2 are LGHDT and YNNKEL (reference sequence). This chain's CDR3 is CASSPLTSGGPNEQFF. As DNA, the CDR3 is TGTGCCAGCAGCCCACTGACTAGCGGGGGGCCCAATGAGCAGTTCTTC.

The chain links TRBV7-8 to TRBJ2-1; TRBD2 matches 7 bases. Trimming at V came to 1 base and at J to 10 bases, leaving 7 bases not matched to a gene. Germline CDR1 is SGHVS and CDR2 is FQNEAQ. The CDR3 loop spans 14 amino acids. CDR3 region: CASSLVGGAPEQFF. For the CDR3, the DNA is TGTGCCAGCAGCTTAGTGGGAGGGGCCCCCGAGCAGTTCTTC. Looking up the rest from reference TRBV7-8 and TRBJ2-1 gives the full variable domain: GAGVSQSPRYKVAKRGQDVALRCDPISGHVSLFWYQQALGQGPEFLTYFQNEAQLDKSGLPSDRFFAERPEGSVSTLKIQRTQQEDSAVYLCASSLVGGAPEQFFGPGTRLTVL.